This T cell receptor (beta chain) was observed in a study of T cells in Graves' hyperthyroidism and ophthalmopathy. Broader study findings: Using 13 V-J features, a model discriminated ophthalmopathy from stable hyperthyroidism. In blood, most of the thyroid clonotypes expanded above 0.001 were also present. Before onset, ophthalmopathy was predicted by the model a median around 6 months earlier.

From germline, CDR1 is SGHDN and CDR2 FVKESK. The CDR3 consists of 17 residues. Diagnosing involved the use of clinical symptoms, serum thyroxine and TRAb, thyroid ultrasound and orbital computed tomography. A word on this clonotype: Its specificity is not known. This may be a read error, as it is one base from a much larger clone.

RNA transcripts yielded amplified TCR beta CDR3 regions. Using the HTBI primer set, a first-round RT-PCR was run on the TCR CDR3. TCRdb processed the multiplex PCR reads anew with MiXCR; each CDR3 protein has one entry. The table includes roughly 500,000 distinct CDR3 sequences, about half detected once. The sequence was collected from an adult woman with Graves' disease, either hyperthyroidism or ophthalmopathy (not recorded which). The chain combines TRBV14 with TRBJ2-7; D is perhaps TRBD1 (6 bases). The specimen was peripheral blood or thyroid tissue (not recorded which). The CDR3 DNA reads TGTGCCAGCAGCCCAAACGACAGGTTTTCTTACTCCCACGAGCAGTACTTC. Translated: CASSPNDRFSYSHEQYF.